The 26 T cell receptor beta chains listed next were all sequenced from one sample in a study of technical replicates of blood from four donors. Profiled with immunoSEQ multiplex PCR; TCRdb holds only in-frame clones, not every one. The table records some 57,000 clones, approximately 89% of them present only once. The source material was PBMCs. The receptors come from a human donor in good health. Some clones in this sample may be carry-over from other donors' samples.

The rearrangement joins TRBV29-1 to TRBJ1-1; 8 nucleotides match TRBD1. Germline assignment: CDR1 SQVTM and CDR2 ANQGSEA. Losses at the gene ends were 7 bases for V and 1 base for J; bases not matched to a gene: 5. CDR3 length equals 13 residues. In DNA form, the CDR3 reads TGCAGCGGGAGAGGACAGGGGAACACTGAAGCTTTCTTT. It translates to CSGRGQGNTEAFF.

By share, this clone ranks as medium-sized. The J gene is TRBJ1-5, the V gene TRBV5-4; D unresolved. V shed 0 bases and J shed 0 bases, with 10 bases lying between them. Germline-derived CDR1 and CDR2 are SGHNT and YYREEE (reference sequence). The CDR3 is made up of 16 amino acids. Written as DNA, the CDR3 is TGTGCCAGCAGCTTGGGGGGAGGTGGTAGCAATCAGCCCCAGCATTTT. Protein: CASSLGGGGSNQPQHF. Based on the CDR3 plus reference TRBV5-4 and TRBJ1-5, the full variable domain is ETGVTQSPTHLIKTRGQQVTLRCSSQSGHNTVSWYQQALGQGPQFIFQYYREEENGRGNFPPRFSGLQFPNYSSELNVNALELDDSALYLCASSLGGGGSNQPQHFGDGTRLSIL.

The chain is built from TRBV5-1 and TRBJ1-3, with TRBD1 identical over 8 bases. The CDR3 consists of 14 residues. Germline trimming cut 4 bases from V and 1 base from J; bases unmatched to any gene: 1. Germline V CDR1 and CDR2: SGHRS, YFSETQ. CDR3 coding DNA: TGCGCCAGCAGCCGGGACAGGTCTGGAAACACCATATATTTT. The encoded protein is CASSRDRSGNTIYF.

Only one count was recorded for this clone. The CDR3 protein is CACAGLNAEAFF. The CDR3 DNA is TGTGCCTGCGCAGGGCTTAACGCTGAAGCTTTCTTT. This chain uses TRBV30 with TRBJ1-1, with TRBD1 as a possible D gene (5 bases). This CDR3 comprises 12 residues. Trimming pared 6 bases from V and 6 bases from J, leaving 14 bases between. Germline V lookup: CDR1 GTSNPN, CDR2 SVGIG (reference sequence).

A single count supports this clone. The chain joins TRBV5-4 to TRBJ1-4; D is unclear. V was shortened by 4 bases and J by 8 bases, with 15 bases between the two germline ends. The germline V gene encodes CDR1 SGHNT and CDR2 YYREEE (reference sequence). The CDR3 contains 14 residues. The CDR3: CASSGSTEDEKLFF. As DNA, the CDR3 is TGTGCCAGCAGCGGAAGTACGGAGGACGAAAAACTGTTTTTT. Using reference TRBV5-4 and TRBJ1-4 for the parts outside the CDR3, the full variable domain is ETGVTQSPTHLIKTRGQQVTLRCSSQSGHNTVSWYQQALGQGPQFIFQYYREEENGRGNFPPRFSGLQFPNYSSELNVNALELDDSALYLCASSGSTEDEKLFFGSGTQLSVL.

The chain links TRBV6-5 to TRBJ2-3, with no clear D. V lost 2 bases and J lost 0, with 12 bases in between. There are 16 residues in the CDR3. The germline gives CDR1 MNHEY, CDR2 SVGAGI. The CDR3 spells CASSYGSGASTDTQYF. CDR3 nucleotides: TGTGCCAGCAGTTACGGGTCTGGAGCGAGCACAGATACGCAGTATTTT.

This clone was found many times. This chain connects TRBV7-9 to TRBJ2-1, with 13 bases lining up with TRBD2. The CDR3 covers 15 residues. From germline, CDR1 is SEHNR and CDR2 FQNEAQ (reference sequence). Trimming at V came to 5 bases and at J to 7 bases, leaving 5 bases not matched to a gene. The CDR3: CASSELAGGENEQFF. The DNA for the CDR3 is TGTGCCAGCAGCGAACTAGCGGGAGGGGAGAATGAGCAGTTCTTC.

J is TRBJ2-1 and V is TRBV10-3; perhaps TRBD1 as D (6 bases). The CDR3 is 14 residues long. Germline CDR1 is ENHRY and CDR2 is SYGVKD. V gave up 4 bases and J gave up 6 bases, with 13 bases separating them. In DNA, the CDR3 is TGTGCCATCAGTGTGAACAGGGCCCCCAATGAGCAGTTCTTC. Residues: CAISVNRAPNEQFF.

The CDR3 sequence: CAWSVLVIASGNEETQYF. For the CDR3, the DNA is TGTGCCTGGAGTGTACTGGTGATCGCTAGCGGGAACGAAGAGACCCAGTACTTC. This rearrangement joins TRBV30 to TRBJ2-5, with 9 bases lining up with TRBD2. The germline V gene encodes CDR1 GTSNPN and CDR2 SVGIG (reference sequence). The CDR3 is 18 amino acids. The junction had 14 bases not matched to a gene; V was cut back by 0 bases and J by 3 bases.

This chain links TRBV19 with TRBJ2-7; D might be TRBD1 (6 bases). Trimming left V 6 bases short and J 3 bases short, with 12 bases between. Per the germline V gene, CDR1 is LNHDA and CDR2 is SQIVND (reference sequence). The CDR3 has 13 amino acids. The CDR3 region has the DNA TGTGCCAGTAGAAGGGGACACAACTACGAGCAGTACTTC. Amino acid sequence: CASRRGHNYEQYF. Looking up the rest from reference TRBV19 and TRBJ2-7 gives the full variable domain: DGGITQSPKYLFRKEGQNVTLSCEQNLNHDAMYWYRQDPGQGLRLIYYSQIVNDFQKGDIAEGYSVSREKKESFPLTVTSAQKNPTAFYLCASRRGHNYEQYFGPGTRLTVT.

This clone has only a few counts. The V gene is TRBV10-3, the J gene TRBJ2-3; TRBD2 agrees at 11 bases. Germline assignment: CDR1 ENHRY and CDR2 SYGVKD. After removal of 6 bases from V and 2 bases from J, the junction contained 13 bases not matched to a gene. CDR3 length: 18 residues. In DNA, the CDR3 is TGTGCCATCAGAGACACCGGACTAGCGGGCAATTACACAGATACGCAGTATTTT. Translating gives CAIRDTGLAGNYTDTQYF.

This sequence joins TRBV5-1 and TRBJ2-7, with 8 nucleotides matching TRBD1. In germline, CDR1 is SGHRS, CDR2 YFSETQ. The V segment lost 7 bases and the J segment 3 bases; nucleotides outside the gene matches: 9. CDR3 length: 14 amino acids. The CDR3 DNA follows: TGCGCCAGCTCCAGGACAGGGCAAAACTACGAGCAGTACTTC. Translation gives CASSRTGQNYEQYF.

The chain is built from TRBV7-3 and TRBJ1-6; the match to TRBD1 covers 7 bases. Germline V gene lookup returns CDR1 SGHTA and CDR2 FQGTGA. The ends lost 5 bases at V and 6 bases at J; junction bases unmatched: 4. The CDR3 has 14 residues. CDR3: CASSPGTANSPLHF. The CDR3 bases are TGTGCCAGCAGCCCGGGGACAGCTAATTCACCCCTCCACTTT.

As concerns this clone: In the same sample, other DNA sequences code for this CDR3. This rearrangement joins TRBV7-2 to TRBJ2-7, with D unclear. There are 11 residues in the CDR3. The ends were cut back, 5 bases at V and 3 bases at J, with 5 bases in the middle. CDR1 SGHTA and CDR2 FQGNSA come from the germline V gene. CDR3 nucleotides: TGTGCCAGCAGCCCCAGCTACGAGCAGTACTTC. This codes for CASSPSYEQYF.

The rearrangement joins TRBV19 to TRBJ1-2; TRBD1 matches 9 bases. V was pared by 4 bases and J by 2 bases, with 8 bases of the junction left unmatched. Looked up from germline, CDR1 is LNHDA and CDR2 is SQIVND (reference sequence). CDR3 length: 16 amino acids. In DNA form, the CDR3 reads TGTGCCAGTAGTAATACGCGGACAGGGGAGAACTATGGCTACACCTTC. Residues: CASSNTRTGENYGYTF.

The chain recombines TRBV29-1 with TRBJ2-2; D gene ambiguous. Germline V gene lookup returns CDR1 SQVTM and CDR2 ANQGSEA. The CDR3 is made up of 12 amino acids. V dropped 4 bases and J dropped 1 base, with 4 bases sitting between them. The CDR3 DNA is TGCAGCGTTGTCCGGAACACCGGGGAGCTGTTTTTT. This gives the protein CSVVRNTGELFF.

The chain employs TRBV30 and TRBJ1-1, with a tentative D call TRBD1 (5 bases). The CDR3 is 12 amino acids. Trimming removed 4 bases from V and 1 base from J, with 7 bases in between. Germline loops: CDR1 GTSNPN, CDR2 SVGIG (reference sequence). CDR3 sequence (DNA): TGTGCCTGGAAACAGGAGAACACTGAAGCTTTCTTT. Translating it yields CAWKQENTEAFF. The full variable domain, its missing parts supplied by reference TRBV30 and TRBJ1-1, is SQTIHQWPATLVQPVGSPLSLECTVEGTSNPNLYWYRQAAGRGLQLLFYSVGIGQISSEVPQNLSASRPQDRQFILSSKKLLLSDSGFYLCAWKQENTEAFFGQGTRLTVV.

The table lists this clone with a few counts. The rearrangement joins TRBV11-1 to TRBJ2-7; D unresolved. CDR1 is SGHAT, CDR2 FQDESV, per germline (reference sequence). Trimming shortened V by 1 base and J by 0 bases, and 7 bases separated the two germline ends. The CDR3 consists of 14 residues. CDR3 region: CASSLVAISYEQYF. Written as DNA, the CDR3 is TGTGCCAGCAGCTTAGTTGCGATCTCCTACGAGCAGTACTTC.

This chain uses TRBV27 with TRBJ1-5; tentatively, D is TRBD1 (6 bases). V was cut by 5 bases and J by 5 bases, with 13 bases left in between. The germline gives CDR1 MNHEY, CDR2 SMNVEV (reference sequence). This CDR3 is built from 14 residues. Written as DNA, the CDR3 is TGTGCCAGCAGTCCCCAACAGGGTTATCAGCCCCAGCATTTT. This translates into CASSPQQGYQPQHF.

This clone was observed once. The CDR3 loop is CASSLRDFSYNEQFF. CDR3 nucleotides: TGTGCCAGCAGCTTGCGGGATTTTTCCTACAATGAGCAGTTCTTC. The chain is built from TRBV7-2 and TRBJ2-1; possible D gene TRBD2, 6 bases. Germline V CDR1 and CDR2: SGHTA, FQGNSA. The CDR3 spans 15 residues. V was shortened by 3 bases and J by 1 base, with 10 bases between the two germline ends.

This chain joins TRBV7-3 and TRBJ1-1; D is undetermined. Germline V gene lookup returns CDR1 SGHTA and CDR2 FQGTGA. The V end was cut by 0 bases, the J end by 6 bases, with 8 bases between. The CDR3 contains 13 residues. CDR3 sequence (DNA): TGTGCCAGCAGCTTAACGGCAAAATCTGAAGCTTTCTTT. Its protein is CASSLTAKSEAFF.

The chain recombines TRBV6-6 with TRBJ2-7; D unresolved. With 0 bases removed from V and 2 bases from J, the gap between germline ends came to 8 bases. This CDR3 has 14 amino acids. Germline V gene sequence: CDR1 MNHNY, CDR2 SVGAGI (reference sequence). In DNA form, the CDR3 reads TGTGCCAGCAGTTACTCGCGGCGGACCTACGAGCAGTACTTC. As protein: CASSYSRRTYEQYF.

The chain couples TRBV9 to TRBJ2-5; the match to TRBD2 covers 12 bases. V was pared by 4 bases and J by 5 bases, with 9 bases of the junction left unmatched. The germline gives CDR1 SGDLS, CDR2 YYNGEE. This CDR3 is 16 amino acids long. CDR3 in DNA: TGTGCCAGCAGCCCCGGACTAGCGGGACTCCGGGAGACCCAGTACTTC. As protein: CASSPGLAGLRETQYF.

V is TRBV29-1 and J is TRBJ1-1, with D possibly being TRBD1 (6 bases). Trimming took 7 bases from V and 1 from J, leaving 13 bases between them. The CDR3 totals 13 residues. Germline CDR1 is SQVTM and CDR2 is ANQGSEA. CDR3: CSARQDENTEAFF. The CDR3 nucleotides read TGCAGCGCCAGACAGGACGAGAACACTGAAGCTTTCTTT.

The rearrangement joins TRBV14 to TRBJ2-7; 7 bases are shared with TRBD1. Germline CDR1 SGHDN, CDR2 FVKESK. The CDR3 covers 15 residues. Losses at the gene ends were 4 bases for V and 2 bases for J; bases not matched to a gene: 8. CDR3 sequence: CASSRVGTATYEQYF. CDR3 DNA sequence: TGTGCCAGCAGCCGAGTTGGGACAGCTACCTACGAGCAGTACTTC. Full variable domain (outside the CDR3, taken from reference TRBV14 and TRBJ2-7): EAGVTQFPSHSVIEKGQTVTLRCDPISGHDNLYWYRRVMGKEIKFLLHFVKESKQDESGMPNNRFLAERTGGTYSTLKVQPAELEDSGVYFCASSRVGTATYEQYFGPGTRLTVT.

The V call is TRBV6-1, the J call TRBJ2-3, with 10 bases that match TRBD1. Germline trimming cut 5 bases from V and 3 bases from J; bases unmatched to any gene: 2. CDR1 and CDR2 (germline): MNHNS, SASEGT. The CDR3 has 14 residues. DNA for the CDR3: TGTGCCAGCAGTTTGGACAGGGGGACAGATACGCAGTATTTT. It codes for CASSLDRGTDTQYF.